The rows below give T cell receptor beta chains drawn from one sample of a study of T-cell reconstitution after alpha-beta-depleted transplantation in children. One entry per CDR3 protein results from TCRdb running MiXCR on the PCR reads. The top ten clones hold 30% of a sample with tens of thousands of distinct CDR3 sequences, over 4.5% of them seen once. Source: PBMCs, mostly from graft donor cells, taken 60 days after TCRalphabeta/CD19-depleted stem cell transplant. The receptors were sampled from a female patient aged 2 to 10 who had a stem cell transplant for aplastic anemia, so the T cells may come from the graft donor. The CDR3 runs from the conserved cysteine through the conserved F or W. The D gene is left open where the match is weak. Where a row states a size, it is once, few, many or the class of an expanded clone; other rows omit it.

TRBV5-6,TRBD1,many,TRBJ2-3,TGTGCCAGCAGCTTGGGTCGCCAGGGGGTGCCCACAGATACGCAGTATTTT,CASSLGRQGVPTDTQYF
TRBV4-2,-,many,TRBJ2-5,TGTGCCAGCAGCCCCCAGAGCGGGGGGGGGACAGGGGAGACCCAGTACTTC,CASSPQSGGGTGETQYF
TRBV29-1,-,many,TRBJ2-5,TGCAGCGTTGAAATAGGGCTAGAGGGGGAGACCCAGTACTTC,CSVEIGLEGETQYF
TRBV5-1,TRBD2,-,TRBJ2-1,TGCGCCAGCAGCCAGCAGACTAGCGGGGGCAATGAGCAGTTCTTC,CASSQQTSGGNEQFF
TRBV20-1,-,many,TRBJ2-3,TGCAGTGCCAGGGGGGCCCTGCGGGATACGCAGTATTTT,CSARGALRDTQYF
TRBV20-1,TRBD1,many,TRBJ2-7,TGCAGTGCTCTAGGACAGGGGAGCCACGAGCAGTACTTC,CSALGQGSHEQYF
TRBV5-1,TRBD1,many,TRBJ2-7,TGCGCCAGCAGCTTGGACTTAGGGACAGCCTTCTACGAGCAGTACTTC,CASSLDLGTAFYEQYF
TRBV12-3/TRBV12-4,-,many,TRBJ1-5,TGTGCCAGCAGTCGGGGATATAGCAATCAGCCCCAGCATTTT,CASSRGYSNQPQHF
TRBV20-1,TRBD2,many,TRBJ2-1,TGCAGTGCTAGGGTTCCGGGGGGGGCAACTAATGAGCAGTTCTTC,CSARVPGGATNEQFF
TRBV30,TRBD1,many,TRBJ2-1,TGTGCCTGGAGTTACAGGGGCCGTAATGAGCAGTTCTTC,CAWSYRGRNEQFF
TRBV11-2,TRBD2,many,TRBJ2-2,TGTGCCAGCAGCACTAGCGGGATCACCACCGGGGAGCTGTTTTTT,CASSTSGITTGELFF
TRBV12-3/TRBV12-4,TRBD2,many,TRBJ2-1,TGTGCCAGCAGTTCGACTAGCGGGAGGGCAAATGAGCAGTTCTTC,CASSSTSGRANEQFF
TRBV20-1,-,many,TRBJ1-4,TGCAGTGCTAGGTATTCGGTCGGAGGGCCAAATGAAAAACTGTTTTTT,CSARYSVGGPNEKLFF
TRBV12-3/TRBV12-4,-,many,TRBJ2-7,TGTGCCAGCAGTTTACAAACCGCCTACGAGCAGTACTTC,CASSLQTAYEQYF
TRBV5-4,TRBD2,many,TRBJ2-7,TGTGCCAGCAGCTCTAGCGGGGGTGACTACGAGCAGTACTTC,CASSSSGGDYEQYF
TRBV4-2,TRBD1,many,TRBJ2-5,TGTGCCAGCAGCCCAAACGACAGGGGAGAGACCCAGTACTTC,CASSPNDRGETQYF
TRBV20-1,-,medium-sized,TRBJ1-1,TGCAGTGTCCGTCGTAGGACAAGGTTGGTGAACACTGAAGCTTTCTTT,CSVRRRTRLVNTEAFF
TRBV28,-,many,TRBJ2-1,TGTGCCAGCAGGGGGTCTAACAACTACAATGAGCAGTTCTTC,CASRGSNNYNEQFF
TRBV20-1,-,many,TRBJ2-1,TGCAGTCAAGGGGGGCGACAAAATTCTGAGCAGTTCTTC,CSQGGRQNSEQFF
TRBV5-1,TRBD2,many,TRBJ2-1,TGCGCCAGCAGCTTGGCGGGACTAGTTCTCGATGAGCAGTTCTTC,CASSLAGLVLDEQFF
TRBV18,-,few,TRBJ2-3,TGTGCCAGCTCACCGACTAGCACAGATACGCAGTATTTT,CASSPTSTDTQYF
TRBV29-1,-,few,TRBJ1-2,TGCAGCGTTGAATTCGCTGGGGGCGGCTACACCTTC,CSVEFAGGGYTF
TRBV28,TRBD2,many,TRBJ2-3,TGTGCCAGCAGTCCGTACTATGGCGGGAGGCCTACAGATACGCAGTATTTT,CASSPYYGGRPTDTQYF
TRBV20-1,-,many,TRBJ2-7,TGCAGTGCTGGCAGGACCGCGGATCCCTACGAGCAGTACTTC,CSAGRTADPYEQYF
TRBV20-1,TRBD2,many,TRBJ2-7,TGCAGTGCTCAACATGCTCTAGCGGGGCGCAGCTTC,CSAQHALAGRSF
TRBV6-2/TRBV6-3,-,many,TRBJ1-5,TGTGCCAGCAGCAAGACAGGCACTTATAGCAATCAGCCCCAGCATTTT,CASSKTGTYSNQPQHF
TRBV5-1,-,-,TRBJ2-2,TGCGCCAGCAGCTTTCCACAGGGTCCCGGGGAGCTGTTTTTT,CASSFPQGPGELFF
TRBV29-1,-,many,TRBJ2-3,TGCAGCGTCCAGAGTACGGATACGCAGTATTTT,CSVQSTDTQYF
TRBV20-1,TRBD2,many,TRBJ2-1,TGCAGTGCGGATTTAGCGGGGGGGCCGAATGAGCAGTTCTTC,CSADLAGGPNEQFF
TRBV20-1,TRBD2,many,TRBJ2-3,TGCAGTGCAACGGGCAGACTAGCGGGAAGCACAGATACGCAGTATTTT,CSATGRLAGSTDTQYF
TRBV5-5,TRBD2,few,TRBJ2-1,TGTGCCAGCAGTCTTGGTTCGGGGGTATGGGATAGCGGGGGTATCCGGAGCTCCTACAATGAGCAGTTCTTC,CASSLGSGVWDSGGIRSSYNEQFF
TRBV10-3,-,many,TRBJ2-3,TGTGCCATCAGTGACGTCGCCAGCACGGGTGTGGATACGCAGTATTTT,CAISDVASTGVDTQYF
TRBV5-1,-,many,TRBJ1-2,TGCGCCAGCAGCTTGGATCCTGCCCCAATGGGGGGCTACACCTTC,CASSLDPAPMGGYTF
TRBV5-1,TRBD1,many,TRBJ1-1,TGCGCCAGCGGACCGGGGACAGGAGGAACCTTTGAAGCTTTCTTT,CASGPGTGGTFEAFF
TRBV29-1,TRBD2,many,TRBJ2-3,TGCAGCGTGCAAAGCGGGAGGGCCTCCTCGACAGATACGCAGTATTTT,CSVQSGRASSTDTQYF
TRBV20-1,-,many,TRBJ2-3,TGCAGTGCTAGAGGGGTGGGAGGCCGCGAAGATACGCAGTATTTT,CSARGVGGREDTQYF
TRBV3-1,TRBD2,many,TRBJ2-7,TGTGCCAGCAAGGTAGCGGGAGGGTCAAACGAGCAGTACTTC,CASKVAGGSNEQYF
TRBV9,-,medium-sized,TRBJ2-5,TGTGCCAGCAGCTCCACAGGGAGCGGAGAGACCCAGTACTTC,CASSSTGSGETQYF
TRBV7-2,-,-,TRBJ1-5,TGTGCCAGCAGCTCATCAGACAGGCAGCCCCAGCATTTT,CASSSSDRQPQHF
TRBV15,-,-,TRBJ1-5,TGTGCCACCAGCAGAGCGGGTCAGCCCCAGCATTTT,CATSRAGQPQHF
TRBV20-1,TRBD2,many,TRBJ2-3,TGCAGTGCTAGAGATCTTGAGAGGGGAGGGCCAACAGATACGCAGTATTTT,CSARDLERGGPTDTQYF